Below are 32 T cell receptor beta chains sequenced from a single sample in a study of Ad26.COV2.S vaccination and SARS-CoV-2 variants. The assay was immunoSEQ multiplex PCR, and TCRdb's table has in-frame clones only and misses some. The sample lists about 320,000 clones; just over 85% were seen once. The treatment was: 15 to 20 received Ad26.COV2.S at low or high dose, single or two shots; 5 received placebo; per-sample allocation not given. Vaccine and placebo recipients were sampled on day 63 after the first injection. Sequenced material: peripheral blood, taken in a trial of Ad26.COV2.S vaccine versus placebo. The receptors derive from a person aged 18-65 years who received the Ad26.COV2.S COVID-19 vaccine or a placebo.

V usage is TRBV6-4 and J usage is TRBJ2-2; D not certain. The CDR3 runs to 12 residues. V was shortened by 3 bases and J by 5 bases, with 4 bases between the two germline ends. The V gene's germline CDR1 is MRHNA and CDR2 SNTAGT. CDR3 sequence reads: CASSDRTGELFF. In DNA form, the CDR3 reads TGTGCCAGCAGTGATAGAACCGGGGAGCTGTTTTTT.

This sequence joins TRBV28 and TRBJ2-2, with TRBD2 identical over 11 bases. Unmatched junction bases numbered 3, after V lost 6 bases and J lost 0 bases. Germline V lookup: CDR1 MDHEN, CDR2 SYDVKM. The CDR3 consists of 16 residues. The CDR3: CASRTGLAANTGELFF. CDR3 coding DNA: TGTGCCAGCAGAACGGGACTAGCGGCGAACACCGGGGAGCTGTTTTTT.

This clone came up once. This chain joins TRBV7-9 and TRBJ1-1; a weak D match, TRBD1 (5 bases). V was pared by 5 bases and J by 6 bases, with 16 bases between. Germline CDR1 and CDR2: SEHNR and FQNEAQ (reference sequence). CDR3 length: 14 amino acids. The CDR3 reads CASSKTKQEAEAFF. For the CDR3, the DNA is TGTGCCAGCAGCAAAACGAAACAGGAAGCTGAAGCTTTCTTT.

The chain joins TRBV27 to TRBJ1-1; no clear D. CDR1 and CDR2 from the germline V gene are MNHEY and SMNVEV (reference sequence). The CDR3 contains 14 residues. Deletions cut 6 bases from V and 10 bases from J, with 21 bases between. In nucleotides, the CDR3 is TGTGCCAGCAGCCTGGAGCCGGCGGCGCGCTTAGCTTTCTTT. It translates to CASSLEPAARLAFF.

This clone showed up just once. This sequence joins TRBV11-2 and TRBJ1-5; D is unresolved. The CDR3 length is 13 residues. CDR1 and CDR2 (germline): SGHAT, FQNNGV. Trimming took 4 bases from V and 0 from J, leaving 4 bases between them. The CDR3 protein is CASSSRSNQPQHF. As DNA, the CDR3 is TGTGCCAGCAGCTCTCGTAGCAATCAGCCCCAGCATTTT.

The chain has TRBV13 and TRBJ2-5; D possibly corresponds to TRBD1 (6 bases). CDR1 is PRHDT, CDR2 FYEKMQ, per germline (reference sequence). The CDR3 is 16 amino acids. V lost 0 bases, J lost 2 bases, and 13 bases lay in between. CDR3 region: CASSLGLRGKQETQYF. The CDR3 nucleotides are TGTGCCAGCAGCTTAGGCCTAAGGGGGAAACAAGAGACCCAGTACTTC. The full variable domain, its missing parts supplied by reference TRBV13 and TRBJ2-5, is AAGVIQSPRHLIKEKRETATLKCYPIPRHDTVYWYQQGPGQDPQFLISFYEKMQSDKGSIPDRFSAQQFSDYHSELNMSSLELGDSALYFCASSLGLRGKQETQYFGPGTRLLVL.

This clone appeared once. The chain employs TRBV6-5 and TRBJ1-2; 7 positions agree with TRBD1. V trimming: 7 bases; J trimming: 4 bases; junction bases outside the gene matches: 9. This CDR3 comprises 14 residues. CDR1 and CDR2 (germline): MNHEY, SVGAGI. CDR3 DNA: TGTGCCAGCAATCAGGGGGGCGCGGGCTATGGCTACACCTTC. As protein: CASNQGGAGYGYTF.

The rearrangement uses TRBV19 and TRBJ1-1; D is unresolved. This CDR3 is built from 14 residues. V was trimmed by 5 bases and J by 4 bases, leaving 14 bases between them. CDR1 and CDR2 (germline): LNHDA, SQIVND (reference sequence). The CDR3 DNA reads as TGTGCCAGTAGTGGGGTGGGAGGGAGCACTGAAGCTTTCTTT. Its protein product is CASSGVGGSTEAFF.

This chain joins TRBV5-1 and TRBJ2-5; D may be TRBD1 (6 bases). Germline CDR1 and CDR2: SGHRS and YFSETQ. V was trimmed by 7 bases and J by 0 bases, leaving 10 bases between them. CDR3 length: 13 residues. The CDR3 loop is CASGRQDQETQYF. Written as DNA, the CDR3 is TGCGCCAGCGGACGACAGGACCAAGAGACCCAGTACTTC.

The V gene is TRBV25-1, the J gene TRBJ1-4; TRBD1 matches at 7 bases. After removal of 5 bases from V and 4 bases from J, the junction contained 10 bases not matched to a gene. The CDR3 has 16 amino acids. The germline V gene has CDR1 MGHDK and CDR2 SYGVNS. The CDR3 is CASSPRTGALNEKLFF. As DNA, the CDR3 is TGTGCCAGCAGTCCCCGGACAGGCGCCCTTAATGAAAAACTGTTTTTT.

This clone was recorded only once. The J gene is TRBJ2-3, the V gene TRBV5-1; D remains unclear. The V gene's germline CDR1 is SGHRS and CDR2 YFSETQ. This CDR3 is 15 amino acids long. The V gene lost 1 base and the J gene lost 1 base, with 10 bases spanning the gap. CDR3 sequence reads: CASSLYDGGTDTQYF. CDR3 sequence (DNA): TGCGCCAGCAGCTTGTATGATGGAGGCACAGATACGCAGTATTTT.

The table lists this clone with a few counts. The V call is TRBV3-1 (or the pseudogene TRBV3-2), the J call TRBJ2-7; D is perhaps TRBD2 (5 bases). The ends were cut back, 5 bases at V and 0 bases at J, with 20 bases in the middle. This CDR3 is 17 amino acids long. CDR1 is LGHDT and CDR2 is YNNKEL in the germline V gene (reference sequence). The CDR3: CASSNRLGGEFSYEQYF. The CDR3 nucleotides are TGTGCCAGCAGCAATAGACTGGGTGGGGAGTTCTCCTACGAGCAGTACTTC.

The J gene is TRBJ1-5, the V gene TRBV6-5; 8 bases are a match to TRBD1. Germline CDR1 and CDR2: MNHEY and SVGAGI. The CDR3 has 13 residues. Losses at the gene ends were 10 bases for V and 9 bases for J; bases not matched to a gene: 11. This CDR3 is CAISRDRIMPQHF. The CDR3 nucleotides read TGTGCCATTTCTAGGGACAGGATCATGCCCCAGCATTTT.

The V call is TRBV7-9, the J call TRBJ1-1; the D gene is possibly TRBD1 (5 bases). Trimming stripped 2 bases from V and 5 bases from J, with 12 bases between. There are 14 residues in the CDR3. Germline-derived CDR1 and CDR2 are SEHNR and FQNEAQ (reference sequence). This CDR3 reads CASSLYSEGTEAFF. In nucleotides, the CDR3 is TGTGCCAGCAGCTTATATTCCGAGGGGACTGAAGCTTTCTTT.

This rearrangement joins TRBV3-1 (or the pseudogene TRBV3-2) to TRBJ1-2; D may be TRBD1 (6 bases). Germline CDR1 LGHDT, CDR2 YNNKEL (reference sequence). The CDR3 runs to 13 residues. The V end was cut by 5 bases, the J end by 6 bases, with 13 bases between. The CDR3 protein is CASSFLGGDGYTF. The CDR3 DNA follows: TGTGCCAGCAGCTTCCTAGGGGGAGATGGCTACACCTTC.

This clone was found a few times. The chain combines TRBV7-9 with TRBJ2-2; 7 bases are shared with TRBD1. This CDR3 is built from 17 residues. Germline loops: CDR1 SEHNR, CDR2 FQNEAQ (reference sequence). Trimming took 4 bases from V and 4 from J; bases not matched to a gene: 12. In nucleotides, the CDR3 is TGTGCCAGCAGCTCGCTTATGAGCCAGGGGGTCACCGGGGAGCTGTTTTTT. Its translation is CASSSLMSQGVTGELFF.

This chain links TRBV7-9 with TRBJ1-6; maybe TRBD1 (6 bases). This CDR3 is built from 15 residues. Germline CDR1 reads SEHNR; CDR2 reads FQNEAQ (reference sequence). Trimming took off 7 bases at V and 9 bases at J, with 19 bases between the two ends. The CDR3 DNA sequence: TGTGCCAGCACCGACAGCCCGGGGGCAGGTTCACCCCTCCACTTT. It codes for CASTDSPGAGSPLHF.

The chain joins TRBV6-5 to TRBJ2-1, with 7 bases matching TRBD2. Per germline, CDR1 MNHEY and CDR2 SVGAGI. With V trimmed by 2 bases and J by 6 bases, 10 bases remained unmatched. The CDR3 loop spans 16 amino acids. The CDR3 bases are TGTGCCAGCAGTTACCCCCCGGGGAGGGCAACCAATGAGCAGTTCTTC. It is translated as CASSYPPGRATNEQFF.

V is TRBV10-3 and J is TRBJ1-5; tentatively, D is TRBD1 (5 bases). The CDR3 has 15 amino acids. V gave up 0 bases and J gave up 7 bases, with 13 bases separating them. Germline V gene sequence: CDR1 ENHRY, CDR2 SYGVKD. DNA for the CDR3: TGTGCCATCAGTGAGTCGGGAGGGGCCGGCCAGCCCCAGCATTTT. Translation: CAISESGGAGQPQHF.

The chain couples TRBV10-2 to TRBJ2-2; D is unresolved. V was shortened by 8 bases and J by 0 bases, with 13 bases between the two germline ends. CDR3 size: 15 residues. Germline CDR1 is WSHSY and CDR2 is SAAADI. The CDR3 DNA is TGCGCCAGCCTCACTAACTCCCCGAACACCGGGGAGCTGTTTTTT. This translates into CASLTNSPNTGELFF.

The rearrangement joins TRBV6-6 to TRBJ1-5; D not resolved. Trimming left V 5 bases short and J 3 bases short, with 17 bases between. This CDR3 spans 16 amino acids. Germline V gene lookup returns CDR1 MNHNY and CDR2 SVGAGI (reference sequence). The CDR3 loop is CASSPWASDFNQPQHF. CDR3 in DNA: TGTGCCAGCAGTCCATGGGCCTCAGACTTCAATCAGCCCCAGCATTTT.

The chain carries TRBV30 and TRBJ2-7, with D possibly being TRBD1 or TRBD2 (5 bases each). Germline V lookup: CDR1 GTSNPN, CDR2 SVGIG (reference sequence). The V end lost 2 bases, the J end lost 4 bases, and 12 bases lay between the germline ends. The CDR3 runs to 13 residues. The CDR3 spells CAWSRGRGYEQYF. CDR3 sequence (DNA): TGTGCCTGGAGTCGGGGCCGCGGATACGAGCAGTACTTC.

J is TRBJ1-1 and V is TRBV11-2, with a tentative D call TRBD1 (6 bases). Per germline, CDR1 SGHAT and CDR2 FQNNGV. V lost 5 bases, J lost 3 bases, and 22 bases lay in between. CDR3 length: 17 amino acids. The CDR3 nucleotides are TGTGCCAGCAGCAGGAGGCGGGTTACCAGGGGCCACACTGAAGCTTTCTTT. This gives the protein CASSRRRVTRGHTEAFF. The full variable domain, its missing parts supplied by reference TRBV11-2 and TRBJ1-1, is EAGVAQSPRYKIIEKRQSVAFWCNPISGHATLYWYQQILGQGPKLLIQFQNNGVVDDSQLPKDRFSAERLKGVDSTLKIQPAKLEDSAVYLCASSRRRVTRGHTEAFFGQGTRLTVV.

The chain has TRBV5-1 and TRBJ1-6; D remains unclear. The CDR3 covers 15 residues. Germline V lookup: CDR1 SGHRS, CDR2 YFSETQ. The V end lost 6 bases, the J end lost 6 bases, and 16 bases lay between the germline ends. CDR3 region: CASKTSGQTNSPLHF. The DNA for the CDR3 is TGCGCCAGCAAGACCTCCGGCCAGACTAATTCACCCCTCCACTTT. The full variable domain, its missing parts supplied by reference TRBV5-1 and TRBJ1-6, is KAGVTQTPRYLIKTRGQQVTLSCSPISGHRSVSWYQQTPGQGLQFLFEYFSETQRNKGNFPGRFSGRQFSNSRSEMNVSTLELGDSALYLCASKTSGQTNSPLHFGNGTRLTVT.

The genes are TRBV5-1 and TRBJ2-3; TRBD2 is a possible D gene (6 bases). Germline values: CDR1 SGHRS, CDR2 YFSETQ. The CDR3 extends over 14 amino acids. Trimming stripped 9 bases from V and 3 bases from J, with 17 bases between. DNA for the CDR3: TGCGCCACAGCGGAGGGGCCTATGACAGATACGCAGTATTTT. Its protein is CATAEGPMTDTQYF.

The chain is built from TRBV19 and TRBJ2-7; 8 bases agree with TRBD1. The CDR3 has 14 residues. With V trimmed by 0 bases and J by 2 bases, 0 bases remained unmatched. CDR1 and CDR2 from the germline V gene are LNHDA and SQIVND (reference sequence). The CDR3 nucleotides read TGTGCCAGTAGTATAGAACAGGGGGCCTACGAGCAGTACTTC. Translating gives CASSIEQGAYEQYF.

CDR3 loop: CASSQASRIYNEQFF. The CDR3 coding sequence is TGCGCCAGCAGCCAAGCGAGCCGAATCTACAATGAGCAGTTCTTC. The V gene is TRBV4-1, the J gene TRBJ2-1; no reliable D call. Germline V CDR1 and CDR2: MGHRA, YSYEKL. The CDR3 loop spans 15 amino acids. V lost 1 base and J lost 3, with 10 bases in between.

J is TRBJ2-7 and V is TRBV5-4; D is possibly TRBD1 or TRBD2 (5 bases each). Looked up from germline, CDR1 is SGHNT and CDR2 is YYREEE (reference sequence). Trimming cost V 4 bases and J 3 bases, with 14 bases left between them. This CDR3 is built from 14 residues. This CDR3 is CASSLPGRNYEQYF. The CDR3 DNA sequence: TGTGCCAGCAGCCTACCGGGACGGAACTACGAGCAGTACTTC. Based on the CDR3 plus reference TRBV5-4 and TRBJ2-7, the full variable domain is ETGVTQSPTHLIKTRGQQVTLRCSSQSGHNTVSWYQQALGQGPQFIFQYYREEENGRGNFPPRFSGLQFPNYSSELNVNALELDDSALYLCASSLPGRNYEQYFGPGTRLTVT.

This chain uses TRBV9 with TRBJ1-6, with D maybe TRBD1 (6 bases). Germline CDR1 and CDR2: SGDLS and YYNGEE. The CDR3 is made up of 15 amino acids. Trimming took 0 bases from V and 9 from J, leaving 13 bases between them. The CDR3 loop reads CASSVDNRAGSPLHF. The CDR3 nucleotides read TGTGCCAGCAGCGTAGATAACAGGGCTGGTTCACCCCTCCACTTT.

With regard to this clone: Other DNA sequences within the sample encode an identical CDR3. The chain couples TRBV5-1 to TRBJ2-5, with unresolved D. CDR1 SGHRS and CDR2 YFSETQ come from the germline V gene. The length of the CDR3 is 13 residues. Deletions cut 3 bases from V and 4 bases from J, with 10 bases between. The CDR3 loop reads CASSYRVGETQYF. The CDR3 DNA reads as TGCGCCAGCAGCTATAGGGTCGGAGAGACCCAGTACTTC.

A single count supports this clone. The chain has TRBV27 and TRBJ2-3, with D possibly matching TRBD2 (6 bases). Trimming removed 7 bases at V and 1 base at J, with 12 bases between. There are 14 residues in the CDR3. Germline V gene data show CDR1 as MNHEY and CDR2 as SMNVEV (reference sequence). The DNA for the CDR3 is TGTGCCAGCACTCCCACGGGGGGCACAGATACGCAGTATTTT. Its protein is CASTPTGGTDTQYF.

This clone was picked up one time. The chain joins TRBV19 to TRBJ1-1, with D possibly TRBD1 on 5 matching bases. V lost 1 base, J lost 7 bases, and 10 bases lay in between. Germline V lookup: CDR1 LNHDA, CDR2 SQIVND (reference sequence). The CDR3 is 13 residues long. CDR3 region: CASSIVSGIEAFF. In DNA, the CDR3 is TGTGCCAGTAGTATAGTTTCAGGGATTGAAGCTTTCTTT.